This T cell receptor (beta chain) was retrieved from a study of blood T cell repertoires in COVID-19. The wider study: Samples taken during acute and convalescent COVID-19 were collected in the United States, Italy and Spain. The analysed material was cDNA or gDNA that came from T cells, B-cell-depleted T cells, or PBMCs.

The CDR3 runs 17 residues. The V gene's germline CDR1 is KGHSH and CDR2 LQKENI. The trim removed 4 bases at V and 1 base at J, leaving 10 bases unmatched. Per the original data handling: It was from reference gene primer amplification that nucleated cell counts were estimated. Only in-frame clones appear in the TCRdb table, and some are missing; sequencing was by immunoSEQ multiplex PCR. The V and J calls and the clone size are those of that table, but D and trimming were determined from the DNA. The sample lists 68,000 or so clones; around 89% were seen once. Material: peripheral blood. The V and J genes are TRBV18 and TRBJ2-3; 8 bases are shared with TRBD1. This TCR was recovered from a man over 45 with acute or convalescent COVID-19. The CDR3 nucleotides read TGTGCCAGCTCACGGCCGGGACAGGCTACTGGCACAGATACGCAGTATTTT. This codes for CASSRPGQATGTDTQYF.